These 27 T cell receptor beta chains were sequenced from one sample in a study of T cell repertoires in cytomegalovirus infection. TCRdb reprocessed the reads with MiXCR, giving one entry per CDR3 protein. The sample has around 280,000 distinct CDR3 sequences, about an eighth seen once; the top ten hold roughly 8.7%. The specimen was PBMCs. All receptors come from a human donor in good health (CMV status not recorded). Some clones in this sample may be carry-over from other donors' samples.

The rearrangement uses TRBV5-1 and TRBJ2-5, with 7 bases fitting TRBD2. After removal of 4 bases from V and 7 bases from J, the junction contained 7 bases not matched to a gene. In germline, CDR1 is SGHRS, CDR2 YFSETQ. CDR3 length: 13 residues. The CDR3 nucleotides are TGCGCCAGCAGCCCCGACGGGGGGACGACCCAGTACTTC. The encoded protein is CASSPDGGTTQYF.

The chain recombines TRBV20-1 with TRBJ1-1; D not resolved. The V gene lost 5 bases and the J gene lost 8 bases, with 21 bases spanning the gap. The CDR3 runs 14 residues. CDR1 and CDR2 from the germline V gene are DFQATT and SNEGSKA (reference sequence). In DNA form, the CDR3 reads TGCAGTGCTCTTACCCCCTCGACCTCCTTGGAAGCTTTCTTT. Translation: CSALTPSTSLEAFF.

This clonotype was counted many times. In DNA form, the CDR3 reads TGTGCCAGCAGCCCCCAAGGGGGGGGGTACAATGAGCAGTTCTTC. The encoded protein is CASSPQGGGYNEQFF. V is TRBV7-2 and J is TRBJ2-1, with TRBD2 as a possible D gene (7 bases). This CDR3 contains 15 residues. Per the germline V gene, CDR1 is SGHTA and CDR2 is FQGNSA. V lost 5 bases to trimming and J lost 4 bases, with 15 bases between them.

With respect to this clonotype: A much larger clone differs from this one at a single base, so this may be a read error. J is TRBJ2-7 and V is TRBV29-1, with 9 bases identical to TRBD1. Germline values: CDR1 SQVTM, CDR2 ANQGSEA. The CDR3 extends over 14 amino acids. In DNA form, the CDR3 reads TGCAGCGTTGAAGACCGGGGACAGGGCTACGTGCAGTACTTC. It codes for CSVEDRGQGYVQYF.

The table lists this clonotype with many counts. This chain uses TRBV18 with TRBJ2-3; 7 bases are shared with TRBD1. The V gene's germline CDR1 is KGHSH and CDR2 LQKENI. Trimming removed 6 bases from V and 8 bases from J; junction bases left unmatched: 8. The CDR3 consists of 13 residues. CDR3 in amino acids: CASSLGQDGTQYF. The DNA for the CDR3 is TGTGCCAGCTCCCTCGGACAGGATGGTACGCAGTATTTT.

This clonotype was detected ten times or more. The rearrangement links TRBV6-2 or TRBV6-3 to TRBJ1-5; 8 bases align to TRBD1. The CDR3 length is 14 residues. The trim removed 6 bases at V and 5 bases at J, leaving 6 bases unmatched. Germline V gene data show CDR1 as MNHEY and CDR2 as SVGEGT. CDR3: CASRTGDWDQPQHF. For the CDR3, the DNA is TGTGCCAGCAGGACAGGGGATTGGGATCAGCCCCAGCATTTT.

This clonotype came up many times. The chain has TRBV9 and TRBJ1-1, with D possibly matching TRBD1 (6 bases). CDR1 SGDLS and CDR2 YYNGEE come from the germline V gene. V shed 3 bases and J shed 1 base, with 10 bases lying between them. The CDR3 spans 14 residues. CDR3 region: CASSAGTWNTEAFF. DNA of the CDR3: TGTGCCAGCAGCGCGGGGACATGGAACACTGAAGCTTTCTTT. The full variable domain, its missing parts supplied by reference TRBV9 and TRBJ1-1, is DSGVTQTPKHLITATGQRVTLRCSPRSGDLSVYWYQQSLDQGLQFLIQYYNGEERAKGNILERFSAQQFPDLHSELNLSSLELGDSALYFCASSAGTWNTEAFFGQGTRLTVV.

The genes are TRBV9 and TRBJ1-1; TRBD1 might be the D (5 bases). The germline V gene has CDR1 SGDLS and CDR2 YYNGEE. The V end was cut by 2 bases, the J end by 4 bases, with 12 bases between. The CDR3 runs 14 residues. CDR3 sequence: CASSVSPGSTEAFF. Here the CDR3 DNA reads TGTGCCAGCAGCGTGAGTCCAGGGTCCACTGAAGCTTTCTTT.

This clonotype was observed at least ten times. This sequence joins TRBV7-9 and TRBJ1-6; no reliable D call. Germline V lookup: CDR1 SEHNR, CDR2 FQNEAQ (reference sequence). CDR3 length: 14 residues. V shed 5 bases and J shed 5 bases, with 10 bases lying between them. The CDR3 region is CASSRVADNSPLHF. The CDR3 DNA sequence: TGTGCCAGCAGCCGGGTCGCCGATAATTCACCCCTCCACTTT.

This clonotype was seen repeatedly, ten times or more. The rearrangement uses TRBV29-1 and TRBJ2-7; TRBD1 aligns across 9 bases. The CDR3 contains 15 residues. Germline CDR1 reads SQVTM; CDR2 reads ANQGSEA. The trim removed 7 bases at V and 4 bases at J, leaving 14 bases unmatched. The CDR3 spells CSARPAGTGSYEQYF. In nucleotides, the CDR3 is TGCAGCGCCAGGCCGGCCGGGACAGGGAGTTACGAGCAGTACTTC.

This clonotype was counted many times. The chain carries TRBV7-2 and TRBJ2-7; 8 bases fit TRBD2. The CDR3 length is 16 residues. Per the germline V gene, CDR1 is SGHTA and CDR2 is FQGNSA. Losses at the gene ends were 1 base for V and 0 bases for J; bases not matched to a gene: 5. CDR3 DNA sequence: TGTGCCAGCAGCTTAGACCCGGGGGGGGCCTCCTACGAGCAGTACTTC. As protein: CASSLDPGGASYEQYF.

This clonotype occurred a few times. The gene calls are TRBV2 and TRBJ2-7; 10 nucleotides match TRBD1. Per germline, CDR1 SNHLY and CDR2 FYNNEI. The CDR3 runs 15 residues. The V segment lost 6 bases and the J segment 1 base; nucleotides outside the gene matches: 6. The CDR3, as DNA: TGTGCCAGCAGGGCGGGACAGGGGAGATCCTACGAGCAGTACTTC. This codes for CASRAGQGRSYEQYF.

This clonotype has at least ten counts. J is TRBJ2-2 and V is TRBV28, with D maybe TRBD1 (6 bases). V dropped 3 bases and J dropped 4 bases, with 12 bases sitting between them. The CDR3 spans 15 residues. Germline CDR1 and CDR2: MDHEN and SYDVKM. DNA for the CDR3: TGTGCCAGCAGTTTTCCACAGGGCACCACCGGGGAGCTGTTTTTT. Translated, it gives CASSFPQGTTGELFF.

This chain joins TRBV14 and TRBJ2-5, with unresolved D. This CDR3 is built from 12 residues. Germline V gives CDR1 SGHDN, CDR2 FVKESK. V lost 1 base and J lost 7, with 7 bases in between. Written as DNA, the CDR3 is TGTGCCAGCAGCCAAGGAAAACGGACCCAGTACTTC. Its translation is CASSQGKRTQYF.

This clonotype was picked up a small number of times. The chain employs TRBV20-1 and TRBJ2-4; the D gene is possibly TRBD2 (6 bases). The CDR3 is made up of 12 amino acids. With 6 bases removed from V and 0 bases from J, the gap between germline ends came to 6 bases. Germline V lookup: CDR1 DFQATT, CDR2 SNEGSKA (reference sequence). CDR3 coding DNA: TGCAGTGCGGGACTAGCCAAAAACATTCAGTACTTC. Protein product: CSAGLAKNIQYF.

This chain joins TRBV18 and TRBJ1-1; 9 bases align to TRBD1. With V trimmed by 3 bases and J by 4 bases, 3 bases remained unmatched. This CDR3 spans 14 amino acids. The V gene's germline CDR1 is KGHSH and CDR2 LQKENI. CDR3 region: CASSPDRGVTEAFF. Here the CDR3 DNA reads TGTGCCAGCTCACCCGACAGGGGGGTCACTGAAGCTTTCTTT.

This clonotype was recorded a few times. The chain uses TRBV29-1 and TRBJ2-7, with D possibly TRBD1 on 6 matching bases. Germline V lookup: CDR1 SQVTM, CDR2 ANQGSEA. This CDR3 comprises 13 residues. Trimming removed 7 bases from V and 7 bases from J, with 20 bases in between. CDR3 bases: TGCAGCGCAAACACAGGGCGAAATTCTGAGCAGTACTTC. Encoded protein: CSANTGRNSEQYF.

This clonotype has ten or more counts. The chain has TRBV20-1 and TRBJ1-1; 8 bases agree with TRBD1. CDR3 length: 14 amino acids. V trimming: 6 bases; J trimming: 4 bases; junction bases outside the gene matches: 10. The germline CDR1 and CDR2 sequences are DFQATT and SNEGSKA (reference sequence). The CDR3 sequence: CSAWTGKGGTEAFF. For the CDR3, the DNA is TGCAGTGCATGGACAGGGAAGGGGGGCACTGAAGCTTTCTTT.

This clonotype has ten or more counts. V usage is TRBV7-3 and J usage is TRBJ2-2, with a possible D match to TRBD2 (6 bases). Per germline, CDR1 SGHTA and CDR2 FQGTGA. The germline V and J ends were trimmed by 6 bases and 4 bases, with 12 bases remaining between them. The CDR3 is 14 amino acids. Written as DNA, the CDR3 is TGTGCCAGCAGTAAGCAGGGACTCACCGGGGAGCTGTTTTTT. Protein: CASSKQGLTGELFF.

This clonotype was counted ten times or more. The V and J genes are TRBV4-1 and TRBJ2-1; a weak D match, TRBD1 (5 bases). Trimming shortened V by 0 bases and J by 3 bases, and 18 bases separated the two germline ends. This CDR3 comprises 18 residues. Per the germline V gene, CDR1 is MGHRA and CDR2 is YSYEKL. CDR3 sequence reads: CASSQEGPFSGIYNEQFF. For the CDR3, the DNA is TGCGCCAGCAGCCAAGAGGGGCCCTTCTCTGGGATCTACAATGAGCAGTTCTTC.

This clonotype was seen repeatedly, ten times or more. V is TRBV28 and J is TRBJ1-1; D remains ambiguous. This CDR3 is 15 amino acids long. From germline, CDR1 is MDHEN and CDR2 SYDVKM. Trimming removed 2 bases from V and 3 bases from J, with 13 bases in between. The CDR3 region has the DNA TGTGCCAGCAGTTTACCGGAAGGAACGGACACTGAAGCTTTCTTT. Its translation: CASSLPEGTDTEAFF.

V is TRBV5-6 and J is TRBJ2-2, with D tentatively TRBD2 (5 bases). The CDR3 is made up of 15 amino acids. Germline CDR1 reads SGHDT; CDR2 reads YYEEEE. V was clipped by 3 bases and J by 4 bases, with 13 bases between them. The CDR3 region is CASSSRGQLTGELFF. CDR3 in DNA: TGTGCCAGCAGCTCCCGAGGGCAACTCACCGGGGAGCTGTTTTTT.

CDR3 amino acids: CSARDPGTGFSETQYF. The CDR3 nucleotides are TGCAGTGCTAGAGACCCCGGGACAGGGTTTTCGGAGACCCAGTACTTC. The rearrangement uses TRBV20-1 and TRBJ2-5; 9 bases line up with TRBD1. The CDR3 runs 16 residues. Germline CDR1 and CDR2: DFQATT and SNEGSKA (reference sequence). With 0 bases clipped from V and 5 bases from J, the junction kept 10 bases outside the gene matches.

Many counts were recorded for this clonotype. The chain has TRBV19 and TRBJ2-7; maybe TRBD1 (6 bases). Germline V gene data show CDR1 as LNHDA and CDR2 as SQIVND (reference sequence). The CDR3 loop spans 17 amino acids. Trimming took 4 bases from V and 0 from J, leaving 19 bases between them. The CDR3 protein is CASSSIRGQSFSYEQYF. CDR3 coding DNA: TGTGCCAGTAGTAGTATTCGTGGACAGTCGTTCTCCTACGAGCAGTACTTC. The whole variable domain, remainder taken from reference TRBV19 and TRBJ2-7, is DGGITQSPKYLFRKEGQNVTLSCEQNLNHDAMYWYRQDPGQGLRLIYYSQIVNDFQKGDIAEGYSVSREKKESFPLTVTSAQKNPTAFYLCASSSIRGQSFSYEQYFGPGTRLTVT.

V is TRBV27 and J is TRBJ2-7; 8 nucleotides match TRBD2. The CDR3 is made up of 16 amino acids. The V segment lost 3 bases and the J segment 2 bases; nucleotides outside the gene matches: 9. Germline CDR1 is MNHEY and CDR2 is SMNVEV (reference sequence). As DNA, the CDR3 is TGTGCCAGCAGTTTGAAGAGTACTAGCGGAGCCTACGAGCAGTACTTC. Translation: CASSLKSTSGAYEQYF.

This clonotype was counted a few times. The chain uses TRBV7-2 and TRBJ1-2, with unresolved D. Per the germline V gene, CDR1 is SGHTA and CDR2 is FQGNSA. The CDR3 is made up of 13 amino acids. V shed 5 bases and J shed 4 bases, with 11 bases lying between them. The CDR3 DNA sequence: TGTGCCAGCAGCATGGCACCTCTCTATGGCTACACCTTC. This codes for CASSMAPLYGYTF.

This clonotype appeared many times. This chain uses TRBV2 with TRBJ2-2, with a weak D call TRBD2 (5 bases). CDR3 length: 15 residues. Trimming pared 0 bases from V and 8 bases from J, leaving 13 bases between. Germline V lookup: CDR1 SNHLY, CDR2 FYNNEI. CDR3 in DNA: TGTGCCAGCAGTGAAGCGCTTCGGGATTCTGGGGAGCTGTTTTTT. Translation gives CASSEALRDSGELFF.